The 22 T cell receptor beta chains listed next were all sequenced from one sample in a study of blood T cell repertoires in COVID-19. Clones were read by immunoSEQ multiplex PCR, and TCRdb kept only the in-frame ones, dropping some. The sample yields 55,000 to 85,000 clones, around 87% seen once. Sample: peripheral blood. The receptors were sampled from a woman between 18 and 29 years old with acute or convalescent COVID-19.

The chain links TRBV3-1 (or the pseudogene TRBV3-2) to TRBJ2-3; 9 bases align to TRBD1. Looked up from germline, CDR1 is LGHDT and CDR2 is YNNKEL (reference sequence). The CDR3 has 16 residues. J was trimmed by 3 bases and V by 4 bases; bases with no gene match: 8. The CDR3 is CASSPSGQGPTDTQYF. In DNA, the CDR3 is TGTGCCAGCAGCCCCTCGGGACAGGGTCCTACAGATACGCAGTATTTT.

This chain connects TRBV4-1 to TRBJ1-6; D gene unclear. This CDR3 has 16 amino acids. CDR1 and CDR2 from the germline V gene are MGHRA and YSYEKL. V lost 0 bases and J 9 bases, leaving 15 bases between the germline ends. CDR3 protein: CASSQDVGAGGSPLHF. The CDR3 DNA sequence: TGCGCCAGCAGCCAAGATGTTGGAGCAGGAGGTTCACCCCTCCACTTT.

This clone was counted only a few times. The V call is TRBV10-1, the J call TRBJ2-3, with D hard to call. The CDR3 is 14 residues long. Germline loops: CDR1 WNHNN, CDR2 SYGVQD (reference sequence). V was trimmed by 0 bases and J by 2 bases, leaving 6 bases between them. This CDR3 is CASSESGSTDTQYF. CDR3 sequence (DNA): TGCGCCAGCAGTGAGTCCGGGTCCACAGATACGCAGTATTTT.

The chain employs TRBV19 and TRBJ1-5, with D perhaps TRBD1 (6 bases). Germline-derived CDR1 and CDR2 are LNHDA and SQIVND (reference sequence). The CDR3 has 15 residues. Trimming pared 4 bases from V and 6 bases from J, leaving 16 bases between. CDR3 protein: CASSTTGPLTQPQHF. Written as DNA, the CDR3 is TGTGCCAGTAGTACAACAGGGCCCCTTACTCAGCCCCAGCATTTT.

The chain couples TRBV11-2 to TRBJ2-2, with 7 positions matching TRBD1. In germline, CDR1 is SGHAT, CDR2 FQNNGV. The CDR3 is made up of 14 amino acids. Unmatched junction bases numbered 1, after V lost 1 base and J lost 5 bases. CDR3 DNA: TGTGCCAGCAGCTTAGGACAGGGAACCGGGGAGCTGTTTTTT. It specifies CASSLGQGTGELFF.

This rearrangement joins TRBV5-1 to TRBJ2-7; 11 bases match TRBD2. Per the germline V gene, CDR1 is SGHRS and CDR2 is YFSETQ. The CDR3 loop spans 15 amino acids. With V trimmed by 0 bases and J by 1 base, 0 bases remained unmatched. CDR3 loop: CASSLGLAGSYEQYF. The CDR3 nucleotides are TGCGCCAGCAGCTTGGGACTAGCGGGGTCCTACGAGCAGTACTTC.

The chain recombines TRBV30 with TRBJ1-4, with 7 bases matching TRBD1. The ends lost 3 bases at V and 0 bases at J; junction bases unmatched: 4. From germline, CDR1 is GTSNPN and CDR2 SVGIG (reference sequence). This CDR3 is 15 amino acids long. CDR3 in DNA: TGTGCCTGGAGCGGACAGGAAACAACTAATGAAAAACTGTTTTTT. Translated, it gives CAWSGQETTNEKLFF.

The chain's CDR3 is CAIRDPGQSTDTQYF. In nucleotides, the CDR3 is TGTGCCATCAGGGACCCGGGACAGAGCACAGATACGCAGTATTTT. V and J are TRBV10-3 and TRBJ2-3; 7 nucleotides match TRBD1. Trimming cost V 6 bases and J 0 bases; bases outside gene matches: 6. CDR3 length: 15 residues. The germline V gene has CDR1 ENHRY and CDR2 SYGVKD.

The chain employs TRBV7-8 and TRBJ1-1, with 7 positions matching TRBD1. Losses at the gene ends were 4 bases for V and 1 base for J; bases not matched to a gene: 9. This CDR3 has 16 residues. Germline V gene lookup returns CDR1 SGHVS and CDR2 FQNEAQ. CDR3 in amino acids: CASSSGTTGTNTEAFF. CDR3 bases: TGTGCCAGCAGCTCGGGGACGACAGGGACGAACACTGAAGCTTTCTTT.

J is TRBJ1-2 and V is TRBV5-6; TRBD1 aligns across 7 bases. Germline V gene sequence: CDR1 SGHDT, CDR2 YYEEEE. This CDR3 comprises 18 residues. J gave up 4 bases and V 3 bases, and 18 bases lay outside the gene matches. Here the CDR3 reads CASSSDRDRDRRSYGYTF. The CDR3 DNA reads TGTGCCAGCAGCTCGGACAGAGACCGGGACAGACGATCCTATGGCTACACCTTC.

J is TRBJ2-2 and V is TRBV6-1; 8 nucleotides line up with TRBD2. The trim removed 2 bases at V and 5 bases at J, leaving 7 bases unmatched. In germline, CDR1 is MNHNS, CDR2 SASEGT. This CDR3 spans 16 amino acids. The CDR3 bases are TGTGCCAGCAGTGAACGGGGGGGCCTGAGAACCGGGGAGCTGTTTTTT. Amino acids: CASSERGGLRTGELFF.

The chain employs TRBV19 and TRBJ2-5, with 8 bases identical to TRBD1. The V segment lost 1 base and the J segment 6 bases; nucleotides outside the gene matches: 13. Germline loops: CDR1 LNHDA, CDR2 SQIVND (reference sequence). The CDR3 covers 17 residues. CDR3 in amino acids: CASSIGGRGLVQKTQYF. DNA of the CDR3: TGTGCCAGTAGTATAGGGGGCAGGGGGCTGGTGCAGAAGACCCAGTACTTC.

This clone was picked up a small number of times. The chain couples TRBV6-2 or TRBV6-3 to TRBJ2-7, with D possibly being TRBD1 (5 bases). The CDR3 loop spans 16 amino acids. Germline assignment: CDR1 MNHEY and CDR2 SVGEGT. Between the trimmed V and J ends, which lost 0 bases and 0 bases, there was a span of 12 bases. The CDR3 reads CASSYSGRVPSYEQYF. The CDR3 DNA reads TGTGCCAGCAGTTACTCTGGCAGGGTACCCTCCTACGAGCAGTACTTC.

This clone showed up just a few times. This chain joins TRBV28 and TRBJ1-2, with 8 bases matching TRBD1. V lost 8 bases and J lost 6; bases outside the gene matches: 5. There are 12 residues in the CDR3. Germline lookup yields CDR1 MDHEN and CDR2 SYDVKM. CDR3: CASAGGADGYTF. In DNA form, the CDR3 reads TGTGCCAGCGCAGGGGGCGCGGATGGCTACACCTTC.

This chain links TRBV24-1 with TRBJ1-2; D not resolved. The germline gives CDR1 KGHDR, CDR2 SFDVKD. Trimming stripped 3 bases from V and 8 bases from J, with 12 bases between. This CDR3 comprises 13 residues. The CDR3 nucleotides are TGTGCCACCAGTGATAACCGGGGTTGGGGCTACACCTTC. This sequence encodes CATSDNRGWGYTF.

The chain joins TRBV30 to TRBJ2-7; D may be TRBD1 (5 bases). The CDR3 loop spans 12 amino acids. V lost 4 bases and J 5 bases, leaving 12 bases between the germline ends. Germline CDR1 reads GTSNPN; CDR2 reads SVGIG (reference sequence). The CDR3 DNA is TGTGCCTGGAACCTGGGGCCTGACGAGCAGTACTTC. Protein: CAWNLGPDEQYF.

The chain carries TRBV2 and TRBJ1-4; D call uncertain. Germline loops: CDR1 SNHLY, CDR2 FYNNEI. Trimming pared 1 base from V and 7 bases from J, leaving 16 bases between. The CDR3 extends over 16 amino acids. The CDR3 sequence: CASSEGQPSGLEKLFF. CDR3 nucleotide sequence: TGTGCCAGCAGTGAAGGGCAGCCCAGCGGGCTTGAAAAACTGTTTTTT.

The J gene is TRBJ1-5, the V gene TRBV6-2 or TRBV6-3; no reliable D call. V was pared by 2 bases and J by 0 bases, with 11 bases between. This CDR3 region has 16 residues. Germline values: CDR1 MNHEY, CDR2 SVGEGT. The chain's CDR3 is CASSYGQAYSNQPQHF. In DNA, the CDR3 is TGTGCCAGCAGTTACGGGCAGGCCTATAGCAATCAGCCCCAGCATTTT.

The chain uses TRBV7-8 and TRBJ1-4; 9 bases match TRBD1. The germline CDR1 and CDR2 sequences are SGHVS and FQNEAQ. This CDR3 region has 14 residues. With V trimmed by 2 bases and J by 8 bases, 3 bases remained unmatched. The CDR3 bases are TGTGCCAGCAGCTTACGGGACAGGGACGAAAAACTGTTTTTT. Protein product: CASSLRDRDEKLFF.

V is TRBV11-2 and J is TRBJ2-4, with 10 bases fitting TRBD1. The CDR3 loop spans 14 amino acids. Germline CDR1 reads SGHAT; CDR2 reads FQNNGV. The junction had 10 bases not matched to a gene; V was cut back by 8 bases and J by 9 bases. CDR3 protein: CASGTGEGGGIQYF. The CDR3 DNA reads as TGTGCCAGCGGGACAGGGGAGGGGGGTGGCATTCAGTACTTC.

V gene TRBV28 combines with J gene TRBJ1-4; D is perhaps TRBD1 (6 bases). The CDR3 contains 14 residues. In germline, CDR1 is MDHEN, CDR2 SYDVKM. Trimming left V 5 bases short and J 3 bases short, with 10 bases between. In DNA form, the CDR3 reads TGTGCCAGCAGTACAGGGTGGGCTAATGAAAAACTGTTTTTT. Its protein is CASSTGWANEKLFF.

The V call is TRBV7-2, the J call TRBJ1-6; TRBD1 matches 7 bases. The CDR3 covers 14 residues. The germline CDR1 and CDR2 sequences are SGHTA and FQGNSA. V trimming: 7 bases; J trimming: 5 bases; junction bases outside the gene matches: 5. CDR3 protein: CASTLGQHNSPLHF. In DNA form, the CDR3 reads TGTGCCAGCACCCTGGGACAGCATAATTCACCCCTCCACTTT.